The rows below give T cell receptor beta chains drawn from one sample of a study of lymphopenia after photon versus proton radiotherapy. Profiling relied on immunoSEQ multiplex PCR, and the TCRdb table lists in-frame clones only, not all of them. The data hold 150,000 to 200,000 clones, with around nine tenths observed a single time. Material: peripheral blood, obtained from a patient treated with photon-based radiotherapy. The receptors were sampled from a man aged 50 or older with gastric cancer. Both conserved end residues are part of each CDR3. The order of the fields is V gene, J gene, D gene, clone size, CDR3 length, CDR3 DNA, CDR3 protein. A D gene is named only where the DNA matches it firmly. Some rows have no size entry. The others give once, few or many, or a class for an expanded clone.

TRBV7-9	TRBJ2-5	TRBD2	once	15	TGTGCCAGCAGCTTACCGACTAGCGGGAGTCAGACCCAGTACTTC	CASSLPTSGSQTQYF
TRBV11-3	TRBJ1-5	.	.	14	TGTGCCAGCATGCCGGGACGGAGCAATCAGCCCCAGCATTTT	CASMPGRSNQPQHF
TRBV7-2	TRBJ1-1	.	.	14	TGTGCCAGCAGCTTAATAGGGGGATACACTGAAGCTTTCTTT	CASSLIGGYTEAFF
TRBV30	TRBJ2-7	.	.	11	TGTGCCTGGAGTGTAGCATCCGAGCAGTACTTC	CAWSVASEQYF
TRBV11-2	TRBJ2-2	TRBD2	few	18	TGTGCCAGCAGCTTAGACCCGCGGGAGGCCAAATGGGGCGGGGAGCTGTTTTTT	CASSLDPREAKWGGELFF
TRBV5-4	TRBJ2-7	.	.	13	TGTGCCAGCAGCCCCGGACCGTCCTACGAGCAGTACTTC	CASSPGPSYEQYF
TRBV19	TRBJ1-5	.	.	15	TGTGCCAGTAGTCGCCAGGAGACTAGCAATCAGCCCCAGCATTTT	CASSRQETSNQPQHF
TRBV19	TRBJ2-7	.	.	14	TGTGCCAGTAGCAAGACAGGCCCCCTAGCAGAGCAGTACTTC	CASSKTGPLAEQYF
TRBV5-1	TRBJ2-1	TRBD2	.	15	TGCGCCAGCAGCTTAGTGGGACTAGCGGACAATGAGCAGTTCTTC	CASSLVGLADNEQFF
TRBV10-2	TRBJ2-5	.	.	11	TGCGCCACAATGTCCGGATCGGCCCAGTACTTC	CATMSGSAQYF
TRBV18	TRBJ2-1	.	.	16	TGTGCCAGCTCACCACCGGGTACCCTCTCCTACAATGAGCAGTTCTTC	CASSPPGTLSYNEQFF
TRBV5-1	TRBJ2-1	TRBD1	.	14	TGCGCCAGCAGCCCGGGACAGTCTTACAATGAGCAGTTCTTC	CASSPGQSYNEQFF
TRBV7-9	TRBJ2-2	.	.	15	TGTGCCAGCAGCTTACTATCTCCTAACACCGGGGAGCTGTTTTTT	CASSLLSPNTGELFF
TRBV7-2	TRBJ2-5	TRBD1	.	14	TGTGCCAGCAGCCCAGACAGGGGGGGAGAGACCCAGTACTTC	CASSPDRGGETQYF
TRBV19	TRBJ1-1	.	.	14	TGTGCCAGTAGCCCCGCCGGACTTAACACTGAAGCTTTCTTT	CASSPAGLNTEAFF
TRBV6-1	TRBJ2-1	TRBD2	few	14	TGTGCCAGCAGTGATAGCGGGGGCAGCTCCGAGCAGTTCTTC	CASSDSGGSSEQFF
TRBV4-1	TRBJ1-5	.	.	14	TGCGCCAGCAGCCAAGATCTGGGTGAGCAGCCCCAGCATTTT	CASSQDLGEQPQHF
TRBV2	TRBJ2-4	TRBD2	few	15	TGTGCCAGCAGTGGGTCAGCGGGAGATAAGAACATTCAGTACTTC	CASSGSAGDKNIQYF
TRBV11-2	TRBJ1-1	.	.	15	TGTGCCAGCAGCTTAAACGGAGGTCCCTTCGCTGAAGCTTTCTTT	CASSLNGGPFAEAFF
TRBV19	TRBJ1-1	TRBD1	.	16	TGTGCCAGTAGTATAAGAATAGGACAGGGGGACACTGAAGCTTTCTTT	CASSIRIGQGDTEAFF
TRBV7-6	TRBJ2-5	TRBD2	.	14	TGTGCCAGCAGCTCAGCGGGAGTGTGGGAGACCCAGTACTTC	CASSSAGVWETQYF
TRBV9	TRBJ1-1	.	once	14	TGTGCCAGCAGCGTAGGGACCCTTGGCACTGAAGCTTTCTTT	CASSVGTLGTEAFF
TRBV19	TRBJ2-7	.	.	15	TGTGCCAGTAGTACTCAGACTAAAAAAGAAGACGAGCAGTACTTC	CASSTQTKKEDEQYF
TRBV10-3	TRBJ2-1	.	.	13	TGTGCCATCAGTGAGTCTGGGCAGGGATCTGAGTTCTTC	CAISESGQGSEFF
TRBV5-4	TRBJ2-7	TRBD1	.	15	TGTGCCAGCAGCGTCCGGACAGGGAGCTCCTACGAGCAGTACTTC	CASSVRTGSSYEQYF
TRBV7-9	TRBJ1-3	TRBD1	once	18	TGTGCCAGCAGCTTAACCGGAACAGGGGGCTTGGGCGGAAACACCATATATTTT	CASSLTGTGGLGGNTIYF
TRBV5-5	TRBJ2-7	TRBD1	once	15	TGTGCCAGCAGCTTATGGACAGGGAGCTCCTACGAGCAGTACTTC	CASSLWTGSSYEQYF
TRBV29-1	TRBJ2-1	.	.	13	TGCAGCGTTTCCCGGCCGACCTACAATGAGCAGTTCTTC	CSVSRPTYNEQFF